This TCR beta chain emerged from a study of blood T cells in healthy people across ages. Findings of the study overall: Per million T cells, TCR beta diversity dropped roughly linearly as age increased.

As concerns this clonotype: The antigen is unknown.

The use of a sample-barcoded 5' primer and a J-beta primer mix characterized a second PCR of about 6 to 12 cycles. In TCRdb, the 5' RACE reads were re-called with MiXCR into one record per CDR3 protein. This sample has around 900,000 distinct CDR3 sequences; roughly 51% occur once, and the top ten carry around a fifth. Drawing of peripheral blood yielded 8.5 to 10 milliliters from each donor. Germline loops: CDR1 MGHRA, CDR2 YSYEKL. This CDR3 comprises 16 residues. V gave up 3 bases and J gave up 9 bases; unmatched junction bases: 8. Sequencing was performed on blood. The sequence came from a woman aged 55-70 years in good health. The V call is TRBV4-1, the J call TRBJ2-1; 13 bases are a match to TRBD2. As DNA, the CDR3 is TGCGCCAGCAGCCATGGCCGACTAGCGGGAGGACTTGAGCAGTTCTTC. It yields the protein CASSHGRLAGGLEQFF.